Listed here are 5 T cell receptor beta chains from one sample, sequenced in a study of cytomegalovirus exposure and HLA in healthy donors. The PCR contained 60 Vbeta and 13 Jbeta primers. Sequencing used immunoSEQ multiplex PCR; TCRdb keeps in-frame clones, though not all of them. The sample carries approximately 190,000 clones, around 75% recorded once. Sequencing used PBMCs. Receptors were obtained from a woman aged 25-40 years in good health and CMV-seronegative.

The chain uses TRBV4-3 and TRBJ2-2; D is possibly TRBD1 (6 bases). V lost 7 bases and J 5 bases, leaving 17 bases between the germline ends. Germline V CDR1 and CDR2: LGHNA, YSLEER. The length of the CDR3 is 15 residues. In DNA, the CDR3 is TGCGCCAGCACCCCGACGACAGGACAGACCGGGGAGCTGTTTTTT. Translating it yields CASTPTTGQTGELFF.

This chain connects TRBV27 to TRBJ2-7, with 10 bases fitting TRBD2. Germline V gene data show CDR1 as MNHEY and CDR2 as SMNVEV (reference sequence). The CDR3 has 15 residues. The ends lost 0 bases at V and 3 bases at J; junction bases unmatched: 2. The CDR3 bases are TGTGCCAGCAGTTTATCAGGACTAGCGGTCTACGAGCAGTACTTC. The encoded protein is CASSLSGLAVYEQYF.

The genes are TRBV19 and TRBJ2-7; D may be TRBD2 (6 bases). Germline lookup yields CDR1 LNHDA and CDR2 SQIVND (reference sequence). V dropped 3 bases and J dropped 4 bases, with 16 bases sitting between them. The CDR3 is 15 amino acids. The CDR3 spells CASSMGSGPRYEQYF. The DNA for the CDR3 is TGTGCCAGTAGTATGGGGAGCGGGCCTCGGTACGAGCAGTACTTC.

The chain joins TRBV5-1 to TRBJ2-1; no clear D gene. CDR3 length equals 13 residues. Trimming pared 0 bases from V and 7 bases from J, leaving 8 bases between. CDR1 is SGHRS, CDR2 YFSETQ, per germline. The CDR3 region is CASSLGGQNEQFF. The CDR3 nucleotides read TGCGCCAGCAGCTTGGGAGGCCAAAATGAGCAGTTCTTC. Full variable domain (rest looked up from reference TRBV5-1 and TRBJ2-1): KAGVTQTPRYLIKTRGQQVTLSCSPISGHRSVSWYQQTPGQGLQFLFEYFSETQRNKGNFPGRFSGRQFSNSRSEMNVSTLELGDSALYLCASSLGGQNEQFFGPGTRLTVL.

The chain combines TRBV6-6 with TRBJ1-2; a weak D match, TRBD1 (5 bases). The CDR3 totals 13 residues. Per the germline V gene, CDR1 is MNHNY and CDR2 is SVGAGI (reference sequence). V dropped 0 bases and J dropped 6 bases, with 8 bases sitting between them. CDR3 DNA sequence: TGTGCCAGCAGTTACTCTGGGGGGGATGGCTACACCTTC. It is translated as CASSYSGGDGYTF.